This T cell receptor beta chain derives from a study of tumor-infiltrating lymphocytes in primary liver carcinoma. Study overall: Sequenced samples came back with roughly 3.5 to 8 million productive TCRbeta reads, and the counts looked alike across tissue types.

The study extracted blood RNA from unsorted whole blood and also extracted germline DNA. Patients in the cohort were treatment-naive and living with chronic HBV infection. They drew about 4.4 milliliters of peripheral blood before surgery. On this clonotype itself: As yet, its antigen is unknown. Given a much more abundant clone one base away, this may be a read error.

Study-wide results and limits: Significantly greater top-250-clone fractions characterized tumors relative to blood (p = 0.039).

Making TCR beta cDNA involved around 520 ng total RNA and a constant-region primer. Nested multiplex PCR, run for three rounds with slightly modified ARM-PCR, yielded TCR beta libraries. The opening two PCR rounds, around 11 cycles each, paired TRBV1-TRBV30 forward primers with a C-beta reverse primer. TCRdb itself ran the multiplex PCR reads through MiXCR, one entry per CDR3 protein. The repertoire includes about 310,000 distinct CDR3 sequences, around three fifths of them detected once, and more than 15% sits in the top ten. V gave up 5 bases and J gave up 3 bases; unmatched junction bases: 6. The CDR3 covers 14 residues. The germline V gene has CDR1 SQVTM and CDR2 ANQGSEA.

This sequence originates from a woman aged 25 to 45 with primary liver carcinoma and hepatitis B virus infection. The chain has TRBV29-1 and TRBJ2-7; 11 positions agree with TRBD2. Sequenced material: peripheral blood. CDR3 DNA: TGCAGCGTTATGGTAGCGGGAGGGGGCTACGAGCAGTACTTC. This translates into CSVMVAGGGYEQYF.